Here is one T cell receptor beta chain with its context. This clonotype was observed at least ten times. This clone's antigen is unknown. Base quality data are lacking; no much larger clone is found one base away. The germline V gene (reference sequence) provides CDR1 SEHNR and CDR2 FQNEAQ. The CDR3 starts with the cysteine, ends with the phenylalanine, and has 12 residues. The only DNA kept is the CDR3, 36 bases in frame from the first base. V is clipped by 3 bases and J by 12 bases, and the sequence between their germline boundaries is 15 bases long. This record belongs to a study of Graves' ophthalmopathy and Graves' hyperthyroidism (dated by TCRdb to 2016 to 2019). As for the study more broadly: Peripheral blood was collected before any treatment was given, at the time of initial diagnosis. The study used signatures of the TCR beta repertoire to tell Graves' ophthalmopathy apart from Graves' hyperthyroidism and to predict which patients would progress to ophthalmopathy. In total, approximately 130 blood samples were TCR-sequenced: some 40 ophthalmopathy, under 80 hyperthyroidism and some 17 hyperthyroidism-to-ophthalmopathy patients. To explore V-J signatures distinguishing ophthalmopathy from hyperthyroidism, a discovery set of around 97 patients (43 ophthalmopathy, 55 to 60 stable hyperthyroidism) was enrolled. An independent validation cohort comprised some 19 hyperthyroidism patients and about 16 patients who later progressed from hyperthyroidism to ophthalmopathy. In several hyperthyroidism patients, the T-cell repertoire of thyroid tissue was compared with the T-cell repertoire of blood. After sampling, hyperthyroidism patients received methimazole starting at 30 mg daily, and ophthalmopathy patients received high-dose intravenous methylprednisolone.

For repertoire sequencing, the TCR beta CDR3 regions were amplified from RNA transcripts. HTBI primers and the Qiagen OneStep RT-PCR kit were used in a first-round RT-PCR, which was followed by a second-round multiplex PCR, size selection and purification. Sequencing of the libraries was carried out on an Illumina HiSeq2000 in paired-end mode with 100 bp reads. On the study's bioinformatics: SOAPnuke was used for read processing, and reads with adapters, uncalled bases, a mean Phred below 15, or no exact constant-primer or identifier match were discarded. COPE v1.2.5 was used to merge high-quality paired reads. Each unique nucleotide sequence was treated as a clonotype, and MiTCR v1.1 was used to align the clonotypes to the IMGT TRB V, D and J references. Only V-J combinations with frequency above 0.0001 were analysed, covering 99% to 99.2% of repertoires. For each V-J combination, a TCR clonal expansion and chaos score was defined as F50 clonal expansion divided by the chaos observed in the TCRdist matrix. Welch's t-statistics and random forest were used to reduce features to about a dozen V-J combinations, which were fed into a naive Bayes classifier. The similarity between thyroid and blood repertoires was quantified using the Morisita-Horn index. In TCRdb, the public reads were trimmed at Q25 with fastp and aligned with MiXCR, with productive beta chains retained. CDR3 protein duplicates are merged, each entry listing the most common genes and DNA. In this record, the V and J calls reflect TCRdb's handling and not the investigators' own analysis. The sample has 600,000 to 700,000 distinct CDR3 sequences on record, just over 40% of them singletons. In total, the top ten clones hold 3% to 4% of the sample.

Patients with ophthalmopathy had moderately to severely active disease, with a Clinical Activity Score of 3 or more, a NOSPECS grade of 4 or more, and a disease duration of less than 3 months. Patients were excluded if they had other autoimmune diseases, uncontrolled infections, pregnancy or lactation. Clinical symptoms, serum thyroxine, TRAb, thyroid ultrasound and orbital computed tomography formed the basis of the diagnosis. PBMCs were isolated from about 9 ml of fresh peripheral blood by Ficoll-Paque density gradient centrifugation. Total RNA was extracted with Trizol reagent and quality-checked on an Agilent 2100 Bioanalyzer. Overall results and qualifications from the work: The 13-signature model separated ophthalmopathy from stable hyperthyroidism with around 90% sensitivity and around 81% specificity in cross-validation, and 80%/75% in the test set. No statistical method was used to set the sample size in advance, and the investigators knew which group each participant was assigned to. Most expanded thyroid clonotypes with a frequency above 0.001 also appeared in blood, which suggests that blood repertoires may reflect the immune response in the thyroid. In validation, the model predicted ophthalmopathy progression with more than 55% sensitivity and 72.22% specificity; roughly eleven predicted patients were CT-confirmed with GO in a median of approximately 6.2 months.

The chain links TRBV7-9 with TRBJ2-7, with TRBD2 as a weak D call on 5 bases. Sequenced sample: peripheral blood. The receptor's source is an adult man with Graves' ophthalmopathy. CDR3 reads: CASSLDSERWYF. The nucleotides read TGTGCCAGCAGCTTGGACTCGGAGAGGTGGTACTTC.